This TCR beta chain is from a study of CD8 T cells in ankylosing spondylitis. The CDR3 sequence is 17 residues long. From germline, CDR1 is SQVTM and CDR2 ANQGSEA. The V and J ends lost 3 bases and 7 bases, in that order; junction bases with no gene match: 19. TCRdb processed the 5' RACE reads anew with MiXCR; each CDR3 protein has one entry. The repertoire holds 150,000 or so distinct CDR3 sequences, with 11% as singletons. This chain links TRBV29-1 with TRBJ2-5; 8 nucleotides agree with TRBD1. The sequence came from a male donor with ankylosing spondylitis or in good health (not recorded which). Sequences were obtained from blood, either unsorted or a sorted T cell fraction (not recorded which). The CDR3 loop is CSVERQGALFSGRTQYF. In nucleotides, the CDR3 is TGCAGCGTTGAGAGGCAGGGGGCTCTGTTTTCTGGGCGGACCCAGTACTTC.